This record concerns one TCR beta chain sequence. One entry per CDR3 protein results from TCRdb running MiXCR on the RT-PCR reads. Seen here are approximately 150,000 distinct CDR3 sequences, roughly 24% observed once, and the top ten hold roughly 26%. These data originate in a study of patients and donors after allogeneic stem cell transplantation. V was cut by 3 bases and J by 7 bases, with 15 bases left in between. The CDR3 length is 14 residues. The germline CDR1 and CDR2 sequences are MNHEY and SMNVEV (reference sequence). This chain links TRBV27 with TRBJ1-2, with D possibly TRBD1 on 5 matching bases. This clonotype originated in a human donor who was either an allogeneic HSCT recipient or a stem cell or donor lymphocyte infusion donor (not recorded which). It is not recorded whose cells these are; they may come from a transplant donor. Material: blood, either unsorted or a sorted T cell fraction (not recorded which). The CDR3 nucleotides read TGTGCCAGCAGTTTGTATTCCCAGGGTCTTGGCTACACCTTC. Translated: CASSLYSQGLGYTF.